The next 2 T cell receptor beta chains were all read from a single sample in a study of blood T cell repertoires in COVID-19. Assay used: immunoSEQ multiplex PCR; TCRdb lists only in-frame clones, some missing. The table has about 60,000 clones, around 87% seen once. Sample: peripheral blood. Receptors were obtained from a man in his 60s with active COVID-19.

The chain uses TRBV6-5 and TRBJ1-5; 8 bases map to TRBD1. Germline CDR1 is MNHEY and CDR2 is SVGAGI. The J segment lost 6 bases and the V segment lost 5 bases, leaving 9 bases of the junction unmatched. The CDR3 sequence is 15 residues long. The chain's CDR3 is CASSPGQAAFQPQHF. CDR3 nucleotide sequence: TGTGCCAGCAGTCCGGGACAGGCAGCCTTTCAGCCCCAGCATTTT.

The V and J genes are TRBV10-1 and TRBJ1-6; D ambiguous. Germline loops: CDR1 WNHNN, CDR2 SYGVQD (reference sequence). This CDR3 contains 14 residues. The V end lost 4 bases, the J end lost 5 bases, and 9 bases lay between the germline ends. The CDR3 reads CASSVHRNNSPLHF. The CDR3 region has the DNA TGCGCCAGCAGTGTCCACAGAAATAATTCACCCCTCCACTTT.